The next 6 T cell receptor beta chains were all read from a single sample in a study of tumor-infiltrating lymphocytes in oesophageal squamous cell carcinoma. MiXCR, applied by TCRdb to the PCR reads, yields one record per CDR3 protein. The data contain approximately 18,000 distinct CDR3 sequences, roughly 40% of them singletons. Sequenced input: normal esophageal tissue next to the tumor. These receptors all stem from a female donor with esophageal squamous cell carcinoma.

Regarding this clonotype: This is likely a read error, given that the CDR3 carries no conserved phenylalanine or tryptophan at its end. No DNA is shown, since the ends of the CDR3 on it are uncertain; the CDR3 is the one TCRdb lists. This chain joins TRBV6-1 and TRBJ2-5; the table gives TRBD1 as D, unverified against the DNA. Ends included, the CDR3 has 15 residues. Germline V CDR1 and CDR2: MNHNS, SASEGT. The CDR3 spells CASSEVGARGYTFGS.

This clonotype was found a few times. A much larger clonotype is one base distant, so this may be a read error. The chain is built from TRBV11-2 and TRBJ2-7, with 9 bases lining up with TRBD2. Germline V gene sequence: CDR1 SGHAT, CDR2 FQNNGV. CDR3 size: 15 residues. CDR3 coding DNA: TGTTCCAGCAGCCGAGCGGGAGGTATGAACAATGAGCAGTACTTC. Protein product: CSSSRAGGMNNEQYF.

The CDR3 loop is CASSLAGQGNYGYTF. Here the CDR3 DNA reads TGTGCCAGCAGCTTAGCAGGACAGGGTAACTATGGCTACACCTTC. The chain recombines TRBV7-2 with TRBJ1-2; 8 bases fit TRBD1. The CDR3 spans 15 residues. Germline-derived CDR1 and CDR2 are SGHTA and FQGNSA. V lost 0 bases, J lost 1 base, and 1 base stayed unmatched.

This clonotype was found a few times. The J gene is TRBJ2-7, the V gene TRBV11-3, with D unclear. The assigned J gene may be wrong: the sequence end matches TRBJ2-1 better. The CDR3 covers 14 residues. The germline V gene encodes CDR1 SGHNT and CDR2 YENEEA. Written as DNA, the CDR3 is TGTGCCAGCAGCCCATCAGCCGTGGTAAATGAGCAGTTCTTC. Translation gives CASSPSAVVNEQFF.

V and J are TRBV7-8 and TRBJ1-5; D ambiguous. Germline-derived CDR1 and CDR2 are SGHVS and FQNEAQ. V was trimmed by 5 bases and J by 4 bases, leaving 9 bases between them. The CDR3 has 13 residues. This chain's CDR3 is CASSRERNQPQHF. CDR3 nucleotide sequence: TGTGCCAGCAGCCGAGAAAGAAATCAGCCCCAGCATTTT.

This chain links TRBV7-3 with TRBJ2-7; D not certain. CDR1 SGHTA and CDR2 FQGTGA come from the germline V gene. With 5 bases removed from V and 2 bases from J, the gap between germline ends came to 10 bases. The CDR3 is 13 residues long. The CDR3 region is CASSPTLPYEQYF. The CDR3 DNA is TGTGCCAGCAGCCCCACCCTCCCCTACGAGCAGTACTTC.